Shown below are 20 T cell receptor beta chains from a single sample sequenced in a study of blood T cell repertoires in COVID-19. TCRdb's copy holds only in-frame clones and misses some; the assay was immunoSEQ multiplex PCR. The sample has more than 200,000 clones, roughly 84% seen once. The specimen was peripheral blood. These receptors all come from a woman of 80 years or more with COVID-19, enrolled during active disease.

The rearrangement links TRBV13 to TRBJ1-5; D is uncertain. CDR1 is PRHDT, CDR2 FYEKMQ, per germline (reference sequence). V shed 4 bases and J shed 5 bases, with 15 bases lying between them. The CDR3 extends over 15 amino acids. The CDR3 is CASSSSRQVHQPQHF. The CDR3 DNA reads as TGTGCCAGCAGCTCCTCCCGGCAGGTTCATCAGCCCCAGCATTTT.

This CDR3 reads CASSPKVAATNEKLFF. The CDR3 DNA reads TGCGCCAGCAGCCCCAAGGTAGCTGCAACTAATGAAAAACTGTTTTTT. The V and J genes are TRBV5-1 and TRBJ1-4; D unclear. Per the germline V gene, CDR1 is SGHRS and CDR2 is YFSETQ. This CDR3 is 16 amino acids long. Trimming removed 4 bases from V and 0 bases from J, with 13 bases in between. The complete variable domain, with remaining parts taken from reference TRBV5-1 and TRBJ1-4, reads KAGVTQTPRYLIKTRGQQVTLSCSPISGHRSVSWYQQTPGQGLQFLFEYFSETQRNKGNFPGRFSGRQFSNSRSEMNVSTLELGDSALYLCASSPKVAATNEKLFFGSGTQLSVL.

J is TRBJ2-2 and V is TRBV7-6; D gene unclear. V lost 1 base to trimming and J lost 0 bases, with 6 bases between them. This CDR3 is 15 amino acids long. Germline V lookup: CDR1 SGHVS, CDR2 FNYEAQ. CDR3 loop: CASSLVTTNTGELFF. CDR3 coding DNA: TGTGCCAGCAGCTTAGTGACAACGAACACCGGGGAGCTGTTTTTT.

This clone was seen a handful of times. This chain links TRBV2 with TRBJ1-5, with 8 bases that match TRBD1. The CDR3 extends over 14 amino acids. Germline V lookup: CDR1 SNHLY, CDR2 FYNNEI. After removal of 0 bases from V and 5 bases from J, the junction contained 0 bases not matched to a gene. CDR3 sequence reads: CASSEATGDQPQHF. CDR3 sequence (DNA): TGTGCCAGCAGTGAAGCGACAGGGGATCAGCCCCAGCATTTT.

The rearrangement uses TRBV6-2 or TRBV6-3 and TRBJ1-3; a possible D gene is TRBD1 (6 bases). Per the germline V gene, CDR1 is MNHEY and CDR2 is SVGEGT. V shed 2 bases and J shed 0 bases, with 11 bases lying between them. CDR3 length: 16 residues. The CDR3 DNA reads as TGTGCCAGCAGTTACGCCGGGGGGCTCTCTGGAAACACCATATATTTT. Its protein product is CASSYAGGLSGNTIYF.

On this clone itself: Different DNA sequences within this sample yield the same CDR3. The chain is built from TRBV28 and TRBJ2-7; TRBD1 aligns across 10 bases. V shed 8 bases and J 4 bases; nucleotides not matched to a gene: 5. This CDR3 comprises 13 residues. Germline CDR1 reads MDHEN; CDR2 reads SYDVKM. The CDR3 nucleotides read TGTGCCAGCCGGGGACAGGGGTCGTACGAGCAGTACGTC. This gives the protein CASRGQGSYEQYV.

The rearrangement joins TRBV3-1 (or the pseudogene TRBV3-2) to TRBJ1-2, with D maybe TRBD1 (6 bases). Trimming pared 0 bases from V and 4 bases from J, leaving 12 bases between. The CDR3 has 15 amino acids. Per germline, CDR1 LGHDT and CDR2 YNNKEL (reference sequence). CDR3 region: CASSQDTGRLYGYTF. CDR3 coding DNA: TGTGCCAGCAGCCAAGACACAGGGCGACTCTATGGCTACACCTTC.

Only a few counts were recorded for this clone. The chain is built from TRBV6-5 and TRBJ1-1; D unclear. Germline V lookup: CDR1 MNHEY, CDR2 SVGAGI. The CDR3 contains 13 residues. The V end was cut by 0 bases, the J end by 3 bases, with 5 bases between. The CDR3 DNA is TGTGCCAGCAGTTACTCTATCCACACTGAAGCTTTCTTT. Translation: CASSYSIHTEAFF.

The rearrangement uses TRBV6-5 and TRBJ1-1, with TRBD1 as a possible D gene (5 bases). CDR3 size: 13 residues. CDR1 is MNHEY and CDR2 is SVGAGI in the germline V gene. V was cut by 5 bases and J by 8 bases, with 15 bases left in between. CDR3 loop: CASSLVRQTEAFF. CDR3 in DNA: TGTGCCAGCAGTCTGGTTCGACAGACCGAAGCTTTCTTT.

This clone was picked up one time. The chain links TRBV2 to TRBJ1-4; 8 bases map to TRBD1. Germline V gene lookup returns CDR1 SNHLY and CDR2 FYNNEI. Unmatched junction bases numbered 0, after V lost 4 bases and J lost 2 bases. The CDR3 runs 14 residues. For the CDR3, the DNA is TGTGCCAGCAGTGGGGACAGGACTAATGAAAAACTGTTTTTT. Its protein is CASSGDRTNEKLFF.

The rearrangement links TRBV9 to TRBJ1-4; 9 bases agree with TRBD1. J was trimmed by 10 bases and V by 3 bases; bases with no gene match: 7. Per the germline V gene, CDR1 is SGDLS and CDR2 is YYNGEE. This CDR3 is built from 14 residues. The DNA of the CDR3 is TGTGCCAGCAGCGCGGGACAGGGATCGGGAAAACTGTTTTTT. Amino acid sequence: CASSAGQGSGKLFF.

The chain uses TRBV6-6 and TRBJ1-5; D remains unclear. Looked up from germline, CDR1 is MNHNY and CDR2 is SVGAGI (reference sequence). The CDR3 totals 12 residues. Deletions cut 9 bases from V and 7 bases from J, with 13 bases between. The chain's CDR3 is CASTSGVQPQHF. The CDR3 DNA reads TGTGCCAGTACTAGCGGGGTGCAGCCCCAGCATTTT.

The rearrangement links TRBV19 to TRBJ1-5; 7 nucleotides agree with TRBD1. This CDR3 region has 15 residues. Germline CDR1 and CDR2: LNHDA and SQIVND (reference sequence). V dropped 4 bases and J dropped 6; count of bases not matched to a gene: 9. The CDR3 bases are TGTGCCAGTAGTACTACAGGGGTTAGTACTCAGCCCCAGCATTTT. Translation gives CASSTTGVSTQPQHF.

The CDR3 here is CASSFRRQGAIPHSYEQYF. DNA of the CDR3: TGTGCCAGCAGCTTCCGCCGACAGGGGGCGATTCCCCACTCCTACGAGCAGTACTTC. V usage is TRBV7-2 and J usage is TRBJ2-7; 10 nucleotides line up with TRBD1. The CDR3 sequence is 19 residues long. The V gene's germline CDR1 is SGHTA and CDR2 FQGNSA. The J segment lost 0 bases and the V segment lost 3 bases, leaving 14 bases of the junction unmatched.

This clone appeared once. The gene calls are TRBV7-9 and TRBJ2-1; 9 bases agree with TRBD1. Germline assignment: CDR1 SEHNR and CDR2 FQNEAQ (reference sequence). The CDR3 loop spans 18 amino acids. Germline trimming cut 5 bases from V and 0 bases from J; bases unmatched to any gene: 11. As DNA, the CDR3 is TGTGCCAGCAGCACGTTGGCCGGGACAGGGAGCTCCTACAATGAGCAGTTCTTC. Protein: CASSTLAGTGSSYNEQFF.

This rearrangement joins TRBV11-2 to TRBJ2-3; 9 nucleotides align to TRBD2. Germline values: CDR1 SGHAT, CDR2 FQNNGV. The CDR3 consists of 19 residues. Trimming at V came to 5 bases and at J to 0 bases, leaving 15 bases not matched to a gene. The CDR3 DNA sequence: TGTGCCAGCAGCAAAGGGGGGCTAGCGGGGAAGACTAGCACAGATACGCAGTATTTT. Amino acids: CASSKGGLAGKTSTDTQYF. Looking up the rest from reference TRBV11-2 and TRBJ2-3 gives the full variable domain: EAGVAQSPRYKIIEKRQSVAFWCNPISGHATLYWYQQILGQGPKLLIQFQNNGVVDDSQLPKDRFSAERLKGVDSTLKIQPAKLEDSAVYLCASSKGGLAGKTSTDTQYFGPGTRLTVL.

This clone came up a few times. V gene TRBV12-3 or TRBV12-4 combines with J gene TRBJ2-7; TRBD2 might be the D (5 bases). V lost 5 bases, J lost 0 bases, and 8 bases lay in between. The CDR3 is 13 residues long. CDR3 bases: TGTGCCAGCAGTCCCCGGGGCTCCTACGAGCAGTACTTC. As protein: CASSPRGSYEQYF.

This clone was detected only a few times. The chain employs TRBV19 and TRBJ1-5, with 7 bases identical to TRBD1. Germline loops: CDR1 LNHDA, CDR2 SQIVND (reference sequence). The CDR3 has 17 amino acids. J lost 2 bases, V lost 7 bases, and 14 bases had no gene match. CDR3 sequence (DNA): TGTGCCAGTAACGCGATGTCCAGGGGGAGAGGCAATCAGCCCCAGCATTTT. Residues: CASNAMSRGRGNQPQHF.

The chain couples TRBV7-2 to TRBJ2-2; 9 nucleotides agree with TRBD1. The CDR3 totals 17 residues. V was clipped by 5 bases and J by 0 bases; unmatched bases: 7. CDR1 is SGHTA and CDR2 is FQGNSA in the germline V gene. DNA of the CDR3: TGTGCCAGCAGCATAAGACAGGGGGGATCGAACACCGGGGAGCTGTTTTTT. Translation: CASSIRQGGSNTGELFF.

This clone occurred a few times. The CDR3: CASSDSRADQPQHF. The CDR3 nucleotides are TGTGCCAGCAGTGACTCCAGGGCGGATCAGCCCCAGCATTTT. This chain connects TRBV6-4 to TRBJ1-5; D might be TRBD1 (5 bases). The CDR3 has 14 amino acids. V was clipped by 0 bases and J by 5 bases, with 8 bases between them. CDR1 MRHNA and CDR2 SNTAGT come from the germline V gene.